One sample yielded the 13 T cell receptor beta chains listed below, sequenced in a study of beta chain features in type 1 diabetes. Broader study findings: Among patients with Type 1 diabetes, TCRB CDR3s were moderately but significantly shorter in every one of the four CD4+ subsets.

Their target antigens are unknown. Expressed TCRB transcripts got sequenced, as all isolated RNA was reverse transcribed. TCRdb's copy holds only in-frame clones and misses some; the assay was immunoSEQ multiplex PCR. This sample has some 170,000 clones, with 63% found just once. Material: naive CD4+ T cells from blood. The receptors come from a man in his thirties or forties with type 1 diabetes.

This clone has a handful of counts. V and J are TRBV25-1 and TRBJ2-7; D unresolved. The CDR3 contains 14 residues. Per germline, CDR1 MGHDK and CDR2 SYGVNS. V was clipped by 5 bases and J by 5 bases, with 16 bases between them. Written as DNA, the CDR3 is TGTGCCAGCAGTCCCCCCGGGCCGCGTGACGAGCAGTACTTC. Translated: CASSPPGPRDEQYF.

The chain uses TRBV4-3 and TRBJ2-5; D may be TRBD1 or TRBD2 (6 bases each). Trimming removed 4 bases at V and 4 bases at J, with 22 bases between. Per germline, CDR1 LGHNA and CDR2 YSLEER. The CDR3 loop spans 17 amino acids. This chain's CDR3 is CASSLPRGVLYRETQYF. CDR3 in DNA: TGCGCCAGCAGCCTTCCAAGGGGGGTTCTGTACCGAGAGACCCAGTACTTC.

CDR3 nucleotide sequence: TGTGCCTTGACAGGGCACACTCAAGAGACCCAGTACTTC. As protein: CALTGHTQETQYF. This chain links TRBV30 with TRBJ2-5, with 7 bases aligning to TRBD1. This CDR3 is 13 amino acids long. V lost 7 bases and J lost 2; bases outside the gene matches: 7. Germline-derived CDR1 and CDR2 are GTSNPN and SVGIG (reference sequence).

V is TRBV29-1 and J is TRBJ1-1; 10 bases map to TRBD1. CDR3 length: 15 residues. The V gene's germline CDR1 is SQVTM and CDR2 ANQGSEA. The V and J ends lost 1 base and 4 bases, in that order; junction bases with no gene match: 6. The CDR3, as DNA: TGCAGCGTTGAAGTACGGGACAGGGGAGGCACTGAAGCTTTCTTT. Translated: CSVEVRDRGGTEAFF. The full variable domain, in which reference TRBV29-1 and TRBJ1-1 provide the parts outside the CDR3, is SAVISQKPSRDICQRGTSLTIQCQVDSQVTMMFWYRQQPGQSLTLIATANQGSEATYESGFVIDKFPISRPNLTFSTLTVSNMSPEDSSIYLCSVEVRDRGGTEAFFGQGTRLTVV.

V gene TRBV27 combines with J gene TRBJ2-7, with D possibly called TRBD1 or TRBD2 (5 bases each). This CDR3 spans 11 amino acids. Germline CDR1 is MNHEY and CDR2 is SMNVEV (reference sequence). The V end was cut by 10 bases, the J end by 4 bases, with 11 bases between. The CDR3 region has the DNA TGTGCCACCACCGGGGCATACGAGCAGTACTTC. It translates to CATTGAYEQYF.

V gene TRBV11-3 combines with J gene TRBJ2-7; D is ambiguous. V shed 1 base and J shed 2 bases, with 9 bases lying between them. There are 14 residues in the CDR3. The V gene's germline CDR1 is SGHNT and CDR2 YENEEA. Here the CDR3 DNA reads TGTGCCAGCAGCTTAGGTGGGTCAACCTACGAGCAGTACTTC. Translating gives CASSLGGSTYEQYF.

The table lists this clone with a count of one. In DNA, the CDR3 is TGTGCCTGGAGCCCCGACAGGGGAGGTGGCTACACCTTC. Protein: CAWSPDRGGGYTF. The rearrangement uses TRBV30 and TRBJ1-2, with TRBD1 matching 8 bases. Germline V gene data show CDR1 as GTSNPN and CDR2 as SVGIG (reference sequence). The CDR3 has 13 amino acids. V dropped 3 bases and J dropped 7; count of bases not matched to a gene: 7.

The CDR3 reads CAWIWTVQQDTEAFF. As DNA, the CDR3 is TGTGCCTGGATCTGGACAGTTCAGCAGGACACTGAAGCTTTCTTT. The genes are TRBV30 and TRBJ1-1; D is perhaps TRBD1 (6 bases). Germline V gene data show CDR1 as GTSNPN and CDR2 as SVGIG (reference sequence). The CDR3 spans 15 residues. The V end was cut by 4 bases, the J end by 3 bases, with 18 bases between.

The sample holds a few counts of this clone. The gene calls are TRBV29-1 and TRBJ2-1, with D uncertain. Germline loops: CDR1 SQVTM, CDR2 ANQGSEA. This CDR3 is 11 amino acids long. Trimming cost V 6 bases and J 5 bases, with 8 bases left between them. CDR3 amino acids: CSVGRNNEQFF. CDR3 nucleotide sequence: TGCAGCGTCGGACGGAACAATGAGCAGTTCTTC.

This clone was detected only a few times. The genes are TRBV9 and TRBJ1-1, with D possibly being TRBD1 (5 bases). Germline lookup yields CDR1 SGDLS and CDR2 YYNGEE. Trimming cost V 3 bases and J 3 bases, with 15 bases left between them. The CDR3 sequence is 15 residues long. The CDR3 nucleotides read TGTGCCAGCAGCGCGACCGGGACCGCACACACTGAAGCTTTCTTT. Its protein is CASSATGTAHTEAFF. Using reference TRBV9 and TRBJ1-1 for the parts outside the CDR3, the full variable domain is DSGVTQTPKHLITATGQRVTLRCSPRSGDLSVYWYQQSLDQGLQFLIQYYNGEERAKGNILERFSAQQFPDLHSELNLSSLELGDSALYFCASSATGTAHTEAFFGQGTRLTVV.

This chain links TRBV7-2 with TRBJ2-5; D is ambiguous. The CDR3 extends over 17 amino acids. Germline CDR1 is SGHTA and CDR2 is FQGNSA. Trimming took off 1 base at V and 1 base at J, with 16 bases between the two ends. This CDR3 is CASSLGQRILIQETQYF. Here the CDR3 DNA reads TGTGCCAGCAGCTTAGGGCAGAGGATTTTGATCCAAGAGACCCAGTACTTC.

The J gene is TRBJ2-7, the V gene TRBV29-1; 9 positions agree with TRBD1. In germline, CDR1 is SQVTM, CDR2 ANQGSEA. The V and J ends lost 6 bases and 9 bases, in that order; junction bases with no gene match: 9. The CDR3 length is 12 residues. CDR3 in amino acids: CSVNSDRGRQYF. In DNA, the CDR3 is TGCAGCGTGAACTCGGACAGGGGTCGGCAGTACTTC.

The chain links TRBV15 to TRBJ2-1; tentative D call: TRBD1 (6 bases). Trimming took off 0 bases at V and 6 bases at J, with 15 bases between the two ends. CDR1 LNHNV and CDR2 YYDKDF come from the germline V gene (reference sequence). This CDR3 spans 16 amino acids. CDR3 sequence (DNA): TGTGCCACCAGCAGAGAAGGCTGGGGACACGGCAATGAGCAGTTCTTC. Amino acids: CATSREGWGHGNEQFF.